This TCR beta chain is from a study of OX40 agonist ivuxolimab in advanced cancers. Background on the study: From 23 to 79 years was the age range, with a mean of about 54 years, and over 80% were male.

This clone was observed a handful of times. Measured with immunoSEQ multiplex PCR; TCRdb has only the in-frame clones, and not every one. The data show roughly 70,000 clones, roughly 85% seen once. Trimming took 5 bases from V and 1 from J; bases not matched to a gene: 3. This CDR3 region has 15 residues. Germline V gene sequence: CDR1 WNHNN, CDR2 SYGVQD (reference sequence). This chain connects TRBV10-1 to TRBJ2-5, with 11 positions matching TRBD1. Sequencing was performed on CD4+ or CD8+ T cells sorted from blood, taken in a trial of the OX40 agonist ivuxolimab. This TCR came from an adult with an advanced solid tumor such as melanoma, head and neck, liver or kidney cancer. The CDR3 sequence is CASSKDRGLQETQYF. The DNA of the CDR3 is TGCGCCAGCAGTAAGGACAGGGGGCTCCAAGAGACCCAGTACTTC.